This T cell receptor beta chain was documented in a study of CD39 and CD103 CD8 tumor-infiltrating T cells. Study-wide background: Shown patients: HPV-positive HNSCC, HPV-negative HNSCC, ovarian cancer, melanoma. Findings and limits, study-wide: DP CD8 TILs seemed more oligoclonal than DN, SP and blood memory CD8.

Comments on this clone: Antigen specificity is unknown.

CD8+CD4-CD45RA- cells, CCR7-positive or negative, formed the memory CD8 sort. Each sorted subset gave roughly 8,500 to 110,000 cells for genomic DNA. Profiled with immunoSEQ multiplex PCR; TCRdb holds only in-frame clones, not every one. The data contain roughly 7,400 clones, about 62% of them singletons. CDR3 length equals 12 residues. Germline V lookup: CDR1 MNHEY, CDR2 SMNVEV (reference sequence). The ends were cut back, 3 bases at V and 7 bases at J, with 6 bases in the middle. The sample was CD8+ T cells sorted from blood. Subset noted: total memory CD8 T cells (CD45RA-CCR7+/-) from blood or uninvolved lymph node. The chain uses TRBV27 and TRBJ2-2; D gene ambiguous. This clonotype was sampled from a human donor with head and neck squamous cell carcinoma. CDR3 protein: CASSFPSGELFF. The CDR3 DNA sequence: TGTGCCAGCAGTTTCCCCAGCGGGGAGCTGTTTTTT.